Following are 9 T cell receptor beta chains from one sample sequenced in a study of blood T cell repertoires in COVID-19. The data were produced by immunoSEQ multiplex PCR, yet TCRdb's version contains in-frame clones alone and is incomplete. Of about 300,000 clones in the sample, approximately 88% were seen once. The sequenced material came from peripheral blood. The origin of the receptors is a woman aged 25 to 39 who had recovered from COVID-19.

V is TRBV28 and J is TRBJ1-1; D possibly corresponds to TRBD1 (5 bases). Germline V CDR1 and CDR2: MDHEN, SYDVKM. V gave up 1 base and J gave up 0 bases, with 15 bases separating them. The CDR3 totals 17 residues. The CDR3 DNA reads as TGTGCCAGCAGTTTATTTCGTCCAGGGAGGATGAACACTGAAGCTTTCTTT. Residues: CASSLFRPGRMNTEAFF. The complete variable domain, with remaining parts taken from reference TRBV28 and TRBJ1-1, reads DVKVTQSSRYLVKRTGEKVFLECVQDMDHENMFWYRQDPGLGLRLIYFSYDVKMKEKGDIPEGYSVSREKKERFSLILESASTNQTSMYLCASSLFRPGRMNTEAFFGQGTRLTVV.

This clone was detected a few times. Here the CDR3 reads CASSLDSGGAWDEQYF. The CDR3, as DNA: TGTGCCAGCAGCTTAGATAGCGGGGGGGCCTGGGACGAGCAGTACTTC. This sequence joins TRBV7-2 and TRBJ2-7, with 11 bases aligning to TRBD2. Looked up from germline, CDR1 is SGHTA and CDR2 is FQGNSA. The CDR3 contains 16 residues. V dropped 1 base and J dropped 5; count of bases not matched to a gene: 7.

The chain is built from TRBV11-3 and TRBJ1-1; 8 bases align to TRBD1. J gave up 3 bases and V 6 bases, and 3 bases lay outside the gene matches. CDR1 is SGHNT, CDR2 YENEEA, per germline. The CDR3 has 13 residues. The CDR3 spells CASSLDRDTEAFF. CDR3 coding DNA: TGTGCCAGCAGTTTGGACAGGGACACTGAAGCTTTCTTT.

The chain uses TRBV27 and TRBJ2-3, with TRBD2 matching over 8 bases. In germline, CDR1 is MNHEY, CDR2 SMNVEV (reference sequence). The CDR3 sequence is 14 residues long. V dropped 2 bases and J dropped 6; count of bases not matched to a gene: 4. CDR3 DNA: TGTGCCAGCAGTTTAAGGCGGGGGGTGGATACGCAGTATTTT. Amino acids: CASSLRRGVDTQYF.

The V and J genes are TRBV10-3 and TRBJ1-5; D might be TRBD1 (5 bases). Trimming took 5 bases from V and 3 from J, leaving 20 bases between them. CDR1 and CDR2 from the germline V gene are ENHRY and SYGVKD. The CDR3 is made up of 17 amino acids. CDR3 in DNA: TGTGCCATCAGTTCTCGACCCCGGGGGAGTCACAATCAGCCCCAGCATTTT. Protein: CAISSRPRGSHNQPQHF.

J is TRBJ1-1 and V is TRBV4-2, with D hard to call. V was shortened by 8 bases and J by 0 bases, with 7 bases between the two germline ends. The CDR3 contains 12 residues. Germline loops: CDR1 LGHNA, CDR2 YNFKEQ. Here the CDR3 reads CASRSMNTEAFF. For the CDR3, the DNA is TGTGCCAGCCGATCTATGAACACTGAAGCTTTCTTT.

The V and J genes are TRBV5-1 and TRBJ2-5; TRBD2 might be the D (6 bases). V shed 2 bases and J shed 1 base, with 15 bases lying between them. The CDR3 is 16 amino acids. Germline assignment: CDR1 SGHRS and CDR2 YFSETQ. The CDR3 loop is CASSLWAGITQETQYF. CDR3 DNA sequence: TGCGCCAGCAGCTTATGGGCGGGGATCACCCAAGAGACCCAGTACTTC.

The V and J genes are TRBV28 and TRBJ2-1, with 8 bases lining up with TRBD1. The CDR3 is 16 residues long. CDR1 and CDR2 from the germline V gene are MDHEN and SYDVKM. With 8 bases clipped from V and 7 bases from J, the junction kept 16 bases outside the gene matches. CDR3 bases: TGTGCCAGCGCATCCTGGGGGACAGGAGGCCGTAATGAGCAGTTCTTC. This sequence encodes CASASWGTGGRNEQFF.

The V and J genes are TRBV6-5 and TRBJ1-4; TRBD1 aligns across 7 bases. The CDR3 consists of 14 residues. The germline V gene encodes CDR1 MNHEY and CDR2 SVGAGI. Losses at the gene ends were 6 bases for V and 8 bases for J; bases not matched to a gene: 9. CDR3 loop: CASRPRGSREKLFF. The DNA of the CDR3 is TGTGCCAGCAGACCCAGGGGGAGCAGGGAAAAACTGTTTTTT.